This TCR beta chain was retrieved from a study of blood T cell repertoires in COVID-19. With 2 bases removed from V and 3 bases from J, the gap between germline ends came to 7 bases. The germline V gene has CDR1 SNHLY and CDR2 FYNNEI. The CDR3 extends over 13 amino acids. Profiled with immunoSEQ multiplex PCR; TCRdb holds only in-frame clones, not every one. The table includes around 250,000 clones, about 83% detected once. The V call is TRBV2, the J call TRBJ1-2, with unresolved D. This receptor was obtained from a man older than 75 with acute or convalescent COVID-19. The sequenced material came from peripheral blood. CDR3 nucleotides: TGTGCCAGCAGTGAAATTCGGGACTATGGCTACACCTTC. It codes for CASSEIRDYGYTF.